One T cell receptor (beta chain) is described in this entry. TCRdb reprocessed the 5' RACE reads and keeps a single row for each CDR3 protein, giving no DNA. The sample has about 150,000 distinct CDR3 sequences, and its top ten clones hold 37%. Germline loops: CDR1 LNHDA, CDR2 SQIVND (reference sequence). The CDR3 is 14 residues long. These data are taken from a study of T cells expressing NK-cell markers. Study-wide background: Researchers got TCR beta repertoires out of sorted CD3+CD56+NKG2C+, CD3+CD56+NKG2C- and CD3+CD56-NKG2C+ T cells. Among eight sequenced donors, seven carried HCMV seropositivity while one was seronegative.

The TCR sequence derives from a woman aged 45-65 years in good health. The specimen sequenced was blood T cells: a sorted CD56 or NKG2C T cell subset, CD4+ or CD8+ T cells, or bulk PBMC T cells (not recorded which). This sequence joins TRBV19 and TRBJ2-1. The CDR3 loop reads CASSILQGNNEQFF.